One and the same sample provided the 5 T cell receptor beta chains below, sequenced in a study of cytomegalovirus exposure and HLA in healthy donors. The PCR ran on 60 Vbeta and 13 Jbeta primers. Some clones are missing from TCRdb's copy, which holds only in-frame ones; the method was immunoSEQ multiplex PCR. The sample lists 35,000 to 45,000 clones; 50% were seen once. Sequences were obtained from PBMCs. Receptors were obtained from a human donor in good health.

About this clone: A junction end diverges from the germline sequence, so it may reflect a read error. The chain joins TRBV28 to TRBJ2-7; 7 nucleotides agree with TRBD1. Germline V gene data show CDR1 as MDHEN and CDR2 as SYDVKM. This CDR3 spans 13 amino acids. The chain's CDR3 is CASNWDRSCEQYF. The CDR3, as DNA: TGTGCCAGCAATTGGGACAGATCCTGCGAGCAGTACTTC.

A few counts support this clone. V gene TRBV28 combines with J gene TRBJ2-1; 9 positions agree with TRBD2. The length of the CDR3 is 15 residues. V was pared by 0 bases and J by 6 bases, with 3 bases of the junction left unmatched. Germline lookup yields CDR1 MDHEN and CDR2 SYDVKM. The CDR3 reads CASSLWAGGGNEQFF. The CDR3 nucleotides read TGTGCCAGCAGTTTATGGGCGGGGGGGGGCAATGAGCAGTTCTTC.

This clone has a handful of counts. The V call is TRBV7-3, the J call TRBJ2-7; a weak D match, TRBD2 (6 bases). CDR1 and CDR2 (germline): SGHTA, FQGTGA. The CDR3 loop spans 15 amino acids. V lost 1 base and J lost 12, with 22 bases in between. CDR3 bases: TGTGCCAGCAGCTTAAGAGGACTACACGCCGACCCGGCGTACTTC. As protein: CASSLRGLHADPAYF.

This clone was counted a few times. The genes are TRBV9 and TRBJ2-3; maybe TRBD2 (7 bases). The ends were cut back, 4 bases at V and 4 bases at J, with 25 bases in the middle. The CDR3 is made up of 18 amino acids. CDR1 and CDR2 from the germline V gene are SGDLS and YYNGEE. DNA of the CDR3: TGTGCCAGCAGCCTACTGTGGGGGGGGACCCGACAGGCAGATACGCAGTATTTT. Its translation is CASSLLWGGTRQADTQYF.

This clone was counted only a few times. This sequence joins TRBV19 and TRBJ2-3; 9 nucleotides match TRBD1. CDR1 is LNHDA, CDR2 SQIVND, per germline (reference sequence). Losses at the gene ends were 7 bases for V and 4 bases for J; bases not matched to a gene: 6. CDR3 size: 14 residues. The CDR3: CASTDTGGADTQYF. The DNA of the CDR3 is TGTGCCAGTACCGACACAGGGGGCGCAGATACGCAGTATTTT.